The 23 T cell receptor beta chains below come from one sample, sequenced in a study of shared clonotypes between healthy human individuals. Measured with immunoSEQ multiplex PCR; TCRdb has only the in-frame clones, and not every one. The data show about 2.3 million clones, 80% to 95% seen once. Sequencing input: naive CD4+ T cells from PBMCs. This sample's subset: CD45RA+ positively selected. These receptors all stem from a man aged 18 to 29 in good health. Some clones in this sample may be carry-over from other donors' samples.

The CDR3: CASSLGPRTNYGYTF. As DNA, the CDR3 is TGTGCCAGCAGTTTGGGACCGCGGACTAACTATGGCTACACCTTC. This chain uses TRBV28 with TRBJ1-2; D might be TRBD1 (5 bases). The CDR3 is made up of 15 amino acids. V shed 3 bases and J shed 0 bases, with 11 bases lying between them. Germline loops: CDR1 MDHEN, CDR2 SYDVKM.

J is TRBJ1-3 and V is TRBV9, with D possibly matching TRBD1 (5 bases). The CDR3 totals 13 residues. Germline CDR1 reads SGDLS; CDR2 reads YYNGEE. The germline V and J ends were trimmed by 7 bases and 3 bases, with 11 bases remaining between them. CDR3 sequence: CASGRGLGNTIYF. CDR3 bases: TGTGCCAGCGGAAGGGGACTTGGAAACACCATATATTTT.

Note on this clone: In the same sample, other DNA sequences code for this CDR3. The rearrangement joins TRBV28 to TRBJ1-1, with 7 positions matching TRBD1. The CDR3 consists of 14 residues. V was pared by 3 bases and J by 5 bases, with 6 bases of the junction left unmatched. Germline V gene lookup returns CDR1 MDHEN and CDR2 SYDVKM. The CDR3 protein is CASSFRTGGTEAFF. The CDR3 bases are TGTGCCAGCAGTTTCCGGACAGGAGGGACTGAAGCTTTCTTT.

This clone was counted once. V usage is TRBV10-3 and J usage is TRBJ2-5; D remains unclear. CDR3 length: 16 residues. Germline CDR1 reads ENHRY; CDR2 reads SYGVKD. V was cut by 3 bases and J by 0 bases, with 14 bases left in between. DNA for the CDR3: TGTGCCATCAGTGACCCCCCATCGAAGTACCAAGAGACCCAGTACTTC. As protein: CAISDPPSKYQETQYF.

The genes are TRBV28 and TRBJ2-3; the D is unclear. V was pared by 5 bases and J by 4 bases, with 7 bases between. CDR1 and CDR2 (germline): MDHEN, SYDVKM. The CDR3 runs 12 residues. The CDR3 DNA reads TGTGCCAGCAGTCGAGCGTCAGATACGCAGTATTTT. Translation gives CASSRASDTQYF.

This chain joins TRBV5-1 and TRBJ2-6; weak D call: TRBD2 (5 bases). Deletions cut 3 bases from V and 5 bases from J, with 15 bases between. CDR3 size: 16 residues. The germline CDR1 and CDR2 sequences are SGHRS and YFSETQ. The DNA for the CDR3 is TGCGCCAGCAGCTCCGCCGGGGTCTCCCGGGCCAACGTCCTGACTTTC. It is translated as CASSSAGVSRANVLTF.

This clone was seen just once. CDR3 residues: CASSRPGSGETQYF. The CDR3 region has the DNA TGTGCCAGCAGCCGTCCAGGGAGCGGGGAGACCCAGTACTTC. The chain links TRBV6-1 to TRBJ2-5; weak D call: TRBD2 (6 bases). This CDR3 has 14 amino acids. The V end was cut by 6 bases, the J end by 5 bases, with 16 bases between. Germline CDR1 MNHNS, CDR2 SASEGT.

This chain joins TRBV30 and TRBJ1-2; D possibly corresponds to TRBD1 (5 bases). V lost 2 bases and J 4 bases, leaving 8 bases between the germline ends. The CDR3 length is 12 residues. Per germline, CDR1 GTSNPN and CDR2 SVGIG (reference sequence). The CDR3 DNA follows: TGTGCCTGGAGTTGGCAGGGCTATGGCTACACCTTC. This translates into CAWSWQGYGYTF.

Comments on this clone: Other nucleotide sequences in the sample specify the same CDR3. The rearrangement links TRBV9 to TRBJ2-3; the D gene is possibly TRBD1 (6 bases). Trimming left V 4 bases short and J 0 bases short, with 12 bases between. This CDR3 contains 15 residues. CDR1 is SGDLS, CDR2 YYNGEE, per germline. CDR3 sequence reads: CASSPRTVSTDTQYF. The CDR3 DNA is TGTGCCAGCAGCCCCCGGACAGTGAGCACAGATACGCAGTATTTT.

This clone is a singleton in its sample. The gene calls are TRBV7-2 and TRBJ2-3; D is unclear. This CDR3 is 16 amino acids long. Germline lookup yields CDR1 SGHTA and CDR2 FQGNSA. Trimming left V 1 base short and J 1 base short, with 12 bases between. CDR3 protein: CASSLEGRGRTDTQYF. The CDR3 DNA sequence: TGTGCCAGCAGCTTAGAAGGGCGCGGCCGCACAGATACGCAGTATTTT.

The chain is built from TRBV4-1 and TRBJ2-1, with 8 bases identical to TRBD2. The CDR3 is made up of 16 amino acids. CDR1 and CDR2 (germline): MGHRA, YSYEKL. V dropped 0 bases and J dropped 8; count of bases not matched to a gene: 9. The CDR3 region has the DNA TGCGCCAGCAGCCAAGATCACGGGACTAGGAGCGATGAGCAGTTCTTC. Translation gives CASSQDHGTRSDEQFF.

This sequence joins TRBV28 and TRBJ1-2; TRBD1 is a possible D gene (6 bases). Per the germline V gene, CDR1 is MDHEN and CDR2 is SYDVKM. V was shortened by 7 bases and J by 8 bases, with 20 bases between the two germline ends. This CDR3 contains 14 residues. The CDR3 sequence: CASNPDSYDKGYTF. The CDR3 DNA reads as TGTGCCAGCAACCCGGACAGTTACGATAAGGGCTACACCTTC.

The V call is TRBV10-1, the J call TRBJ1-1; D uncertain. The length of the CDR3 is 13 residues. V lost 6 bases to trimming and J lost 0 bases, with 8 bases between them. The germline gives CDR1 WNHNN, CDR2 SYGVQD (reference sequence). CDR3 loop: CASRRQLNTEAFF. As DNA, the CDR3 is TGCGCCAGCAGACGACAATTGAACACTGAAGCTTTCTTT.

Details on this clone: In the same sample, other DNA sequences code for this CDR3. The rearrangement joins TRBV2 to TRBJ2-7; D gene ambiguous. The CDR3 is 11 amino acids. The V gene lost 6 bases and the J gene lost 2 bases, with 5 bases spanning the gap. Germline lookup yields CDR1 SNHLY and CDR2 FYNNEI. CDR3 residues: CASRPTYEQYF. The CDR3 region has the DNA TGTGCCAGCAGACCGACCTACGAGCAGTACTTC.

The count of this clone is one. This chain joins TRBV5-1 and TRBJ2-3; D assignment may be TRBD1 or TRBD2 (5 bases each). The germline V gene has CDR1 SGHRS and CDR2 YFSETQ. The CDR3 runs to 16 residues. V was clipped by 3 bases and J by 1 base, with 15 bases between them. The CDR3: CASSSGLGVGTDTQYF. CDR3 in DNA: TGCGCCAGCAGCTCTGGGTTGGGGGTCGGCACAGATACGCAGTATTTT.

The V and J genes are TRBV11-2 and TRBJ2-5; D unclear. This CDR3 is built from 13 residues. Germline CDR1 reads SGHAT; CDR2 reads FQNNGV. Trimming took 4 bases from V and 0 from J, leaving 6 bases between them. CDR3 amino acids: CASSSWHQETQYF. DNA for the CDR3: TGTGCCAGCAGCTCCTGGCACCAAGAGACCCAGTACTTC. The whole variable domain, filled in from reference TRBV11-2 and TRBJ2-5, reads EAGVAQSPRYKIIEKRQSVAFWCNPISGHATLYWYQQILGQGPKLLIQFQNNGVVDDSQLPKDRFSAERLKGVDSTLKIQPAKLEDSAVYLCASSSWHQETQYFGPGTRLLVL.

This clone was detected once. The genes are TRBV27 and TRBJ2-7; 7 nucleotides align to TRBD1. Losses at the gene ends were 0 bases for V and 4 bases for J; bases not matched to a gene: 6. Germline lookup yields CDR1 MNHEY and CDR2 SMNVEV (reference sequence). The CDR3 has 15 residues. As DNA, the CDR3 is TGTGCCAGCAGTTTATCCGACAGGGTCCGTTACGAGCAGTACTTC. It codes for CASSLSDRVRYEQYF.

V gene TRBV29-1 combines with J gene TRBJ2-3, with a weak D call TRBD1 (5 bases). The V and J ends lost 6 bases and 2 bases respectively, with 15 bases between them. CDR1 is SQVTM, CDR2 ANQGSEA, per germline. CDR3 length: 14 amino acids. The CDR3: CSVGRTLPTDTQYF. In nucleotides, the CDR3 is TGCAGCGTCGGTCGGACATTACCCACAGATACGCAGTATTTT.

Turning to this clone: The sample carries other DNA sequences with the same CDR3. V and J are TRBV5-1 and TRBJ2-2; D possibly corresponds to TRBD2 (5 bases). Germline V gives CDR1 SGHRS, CDR2 YFSETQ. The CDR3 runs 15 residues. Trimming took off 1 base at V and 1 base at J, with 8 bases between the two ends. CDR3 in amino acids: CASSLLAGNTGELFF. The CDR3 bases are TGCGCCAGCAGCTTGCTAGCAGGGAACACCGGGGAGCTGTTTTTT.

V gene TRBV5-1 combines with J gene TRBJ2-6; 9 bases agree with TRBD1. CDR1 and CDR2 (germline): SGHRS, YFSETQ. The CDR3 has 15 residues. J lost 3 bases, V lost 5 bases, and 3 bases had no gene match. The CDR3 here is CASSRTGDGANVLTF. CDR3 in DNA: TGCGCCAGCAGTCGGACAGGGGATGGGGCCAACGTCCTGACTTTC.

The chain recombines TRBV7-9 with TRBJ1-4, with 8 positions matching TRBD1. Germline CDR1 is SEHNR and CDR2 is FQNEAQ (reference sequence). Unmatched junction bases numbered 10, after V lost 5 bases and J lost 5 bases. The CDR3 covers 16 residues. The CDR3 sequence: CASSQTQDRVNEKLFF. In DNA form, the CDR3 reads TGTGCCAGCAGCCAGACACAGGACAGGGTCAATGAAAAACTGTTTTTT.

CDR3 residues: CAILTGGARSNGYTF. CDR3 DNA: TGTGCCATCCTGACAGGGGGCGCCAGGAGTAATGGCTACACCTTC. The rearrangement links TRBV28 to TRBJ1-2; 10 nucleotides match TRBD1. This CDR3 is built from 15 residues. CDR1 is MDHEN, CDR2 SYDVKM, per germline. Trimming removed 10 bases from V and 6 bases from J; junction bases left unmatched: 14.

The chain has TRBV5-4 and TRBJ1-6; D remains ambiguous. The CDR3 covers 16 residues. The germline CDR1 and CDR2 sequences are SGHNT and YYREEE (reference sequence). Trimming removed 4 bases at V and 4 bases at J, with 15 bases between. CDR3 DNA sequence: TGTGCCAGCAGCCCAGCCTTCGCGGGATATAATTCACCCCTCCACTTT. Its translation is CASSPAFAGYNSPLHF.